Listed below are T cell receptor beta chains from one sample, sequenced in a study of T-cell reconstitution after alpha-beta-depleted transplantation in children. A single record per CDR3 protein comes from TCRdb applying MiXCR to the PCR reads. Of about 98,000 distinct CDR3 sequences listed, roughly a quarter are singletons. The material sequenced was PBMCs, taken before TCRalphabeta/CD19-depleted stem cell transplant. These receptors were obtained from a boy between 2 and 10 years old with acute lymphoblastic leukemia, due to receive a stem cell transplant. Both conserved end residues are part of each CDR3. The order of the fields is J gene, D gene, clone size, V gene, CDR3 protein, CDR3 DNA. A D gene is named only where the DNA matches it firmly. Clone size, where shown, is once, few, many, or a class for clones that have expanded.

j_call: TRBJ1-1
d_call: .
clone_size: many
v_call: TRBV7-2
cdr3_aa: CASSLGSFPAFF
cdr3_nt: TGTGCCAGCAGCTTGGGGTCCTTCCCCGCTTTCTTT

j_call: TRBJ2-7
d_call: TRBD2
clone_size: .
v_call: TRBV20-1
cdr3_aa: CSARDVTSGRAEQYF
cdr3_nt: TGCAGTGCTAGAGATGTGACTAGCGGGAGGGCCGAGCAGTACTTC

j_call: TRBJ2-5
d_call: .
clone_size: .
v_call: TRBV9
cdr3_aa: CASSVGVGGAGETQYF
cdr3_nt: TGTGCCAGCAGCGTAGGGGTCGGAGGGGCCGGGGAGACCCAGTACTTC

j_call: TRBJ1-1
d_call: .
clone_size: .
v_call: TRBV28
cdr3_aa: CASSLRSKGSNEAFF
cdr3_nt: TGTGCCAGCAGTTTACGATCCAAGGGGTCGAATGAAGCTTTCTTT

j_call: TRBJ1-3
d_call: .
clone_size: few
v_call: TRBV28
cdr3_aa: CASSTPDISGNTIYF
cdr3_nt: TGTGCCAGCAGTACACCGGACATCTCTGGAAACACCATATATTTT

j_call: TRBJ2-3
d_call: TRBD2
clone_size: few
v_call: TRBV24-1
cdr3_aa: CATSDSSGGSTDTQYF
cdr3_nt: TGTGCCACCAGTGATTCTAGCGGGGGTAGCACAGATACGCAGTATTTT

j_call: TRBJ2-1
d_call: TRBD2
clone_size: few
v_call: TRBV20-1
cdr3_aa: CSARPGLAERFWEQFF
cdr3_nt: TGCAGTGCTAGACCGGGACTAGCGGAGCGGTTTTGGGAGCAGTTCTTC

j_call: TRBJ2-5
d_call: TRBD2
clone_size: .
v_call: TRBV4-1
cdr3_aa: CASSQELAGIRETQYF
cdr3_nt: TGCGCCAGCAGCCAAGAGCTAGCGGGAATCAGGGAGACCCAGTACTTC

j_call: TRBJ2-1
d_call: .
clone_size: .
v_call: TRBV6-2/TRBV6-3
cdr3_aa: CASSWGGPYNEQFF
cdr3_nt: TGTGCCAGCAGTTGGGGAGGCCCCTACAATGAGCAGTTCTTC

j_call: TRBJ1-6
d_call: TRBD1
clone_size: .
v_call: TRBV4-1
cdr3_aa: CASSPTGEGSPLHF
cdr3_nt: TGCGCCAGCAGCCCAACAGGGGAAGGCTCACCCCTCCACTTT

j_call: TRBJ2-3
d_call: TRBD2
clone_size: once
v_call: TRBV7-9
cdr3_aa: CASSLFAGEGSDTQYF
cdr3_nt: TGTGCCAGCAGCCTTTTTGCGGGAGAGGGTTCAGATACGCAGTATTTT

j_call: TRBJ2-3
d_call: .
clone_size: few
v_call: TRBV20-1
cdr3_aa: CSARGGGGAWGTDTQYF
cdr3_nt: TGCAGTGCTAGAGGGGGCGGAGGGGCCTGGGGCACAGATACGCAGTATTTT

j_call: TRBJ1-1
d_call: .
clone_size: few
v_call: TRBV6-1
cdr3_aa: CASSRPLGGNTEAFF
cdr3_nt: TGTGCCAGCAGCCGGCCCTTGGGGGGGAACACTGAAGCTTTCTTT

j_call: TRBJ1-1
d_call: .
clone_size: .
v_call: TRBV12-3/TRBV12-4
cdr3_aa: CASSFNQQNTEAFF
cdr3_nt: TGTGCCAGCAGTTTTAACCAGCAGAACACTGAAGCTTTCTTT

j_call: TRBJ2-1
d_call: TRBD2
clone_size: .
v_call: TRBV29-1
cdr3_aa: CSVTRLADYNEQFF
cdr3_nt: TGCAGCGTTACTCGACTAGCGGACTACAATGAGCAGTTCTTC

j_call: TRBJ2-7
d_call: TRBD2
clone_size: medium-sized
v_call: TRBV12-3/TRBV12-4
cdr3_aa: CASSLGTSGSGPQYF
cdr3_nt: TGTGCCAGCAGTTTGGGGACTAGCGGGAGCGGGCCGCAGTACTTC

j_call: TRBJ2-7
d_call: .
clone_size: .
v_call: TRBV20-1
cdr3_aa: CSAWAGPESSYEQYF
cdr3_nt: TGCAGTGCTTGGGCCGGGCCCGAAAGCTCCTACGAGCAGTACTTC

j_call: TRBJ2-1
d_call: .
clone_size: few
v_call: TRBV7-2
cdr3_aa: CARTGPEGNEQFF
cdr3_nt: TGTGCCCGCACGGGGCCAGAGGGCAATGAGCAGTTCTTC

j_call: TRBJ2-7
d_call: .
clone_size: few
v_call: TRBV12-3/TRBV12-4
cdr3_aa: CASSLIGRAEQYF
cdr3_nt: TGTGCCAGCAGTTTAATCGGGCGCGCCGAGCAGTACTTC

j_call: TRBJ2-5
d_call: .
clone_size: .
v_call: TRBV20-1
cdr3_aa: CSARDSSKWETQYF
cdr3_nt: TGCAGTGCTAGAGATTCTAGTAAATGGGAGACCCAGTACTTC

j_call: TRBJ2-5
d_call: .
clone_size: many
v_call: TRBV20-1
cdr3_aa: CSASHRGGLETQYF
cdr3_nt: TGCAGTGCCAGTCATAGGGGGGGACTGGAGACCCAGTACTTC

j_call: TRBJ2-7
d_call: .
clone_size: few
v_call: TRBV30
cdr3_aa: CAWSLGQLINEQYF
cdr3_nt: TGTGCCTGGAGCCTGGGACAACTTATTAACGAGCAGTACTTC

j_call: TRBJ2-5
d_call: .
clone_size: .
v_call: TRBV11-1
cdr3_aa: CASSFPGSGAETQYF
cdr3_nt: TGTGCCAGCAGCTTCCCGGGTAGCGGAGCCGAGACCCAGTACTTC

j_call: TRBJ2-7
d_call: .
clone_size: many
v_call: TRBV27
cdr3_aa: CASSLRQPYEQYF
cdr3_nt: TGTGCCAGCAGTTTACGGCAGCCCTACGAGCAGTACTTC

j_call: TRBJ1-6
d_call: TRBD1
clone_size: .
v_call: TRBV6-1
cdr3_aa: CASSQTGDGSPLHF
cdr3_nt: TGTGCCAGCAGTCAAACAGGGGATGGCTCACCCCTCCACTTT

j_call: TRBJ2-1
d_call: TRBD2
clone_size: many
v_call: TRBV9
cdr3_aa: CASSGGGSGEQFF
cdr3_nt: TGTGCCAGCAGCGGCGGGGGTTCAGGGGAGCAGTTCTTC

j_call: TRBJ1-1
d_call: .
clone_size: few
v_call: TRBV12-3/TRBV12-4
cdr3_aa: CASSLISLGSNTEAFF
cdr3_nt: TGTGCCAGCAGCCTAATTTCGCTCGGGTCGAACACTGAAGCTTTCTTT

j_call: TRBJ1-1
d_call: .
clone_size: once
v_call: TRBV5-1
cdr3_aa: CASSYRVGAEAFF
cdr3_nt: TGCGCCAGCAGCTACCGGGTTGGGGCTGAAGCTTTCTTT

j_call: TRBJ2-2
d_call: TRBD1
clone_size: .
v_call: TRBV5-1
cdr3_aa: CASRNPGQGDSNTGELFF
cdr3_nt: TGCGCCAGCAGAAACCCGGGACAGGGAGATTCAAACACCGGGGAGCTGTTTTTT

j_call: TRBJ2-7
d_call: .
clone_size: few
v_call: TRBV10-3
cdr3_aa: CAISPGAGSGYEQYF
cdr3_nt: TGTGCCATCAGTCCTGGGGCCGGATCCGGCTACGAGCAGTACTTC

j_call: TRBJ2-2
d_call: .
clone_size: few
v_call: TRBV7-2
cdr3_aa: CASSLVEFWTGELFF
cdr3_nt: TGTGCCAGCAGCTTAGTAGAGTTTTGGACCGGGGAGCTGTTTTTT

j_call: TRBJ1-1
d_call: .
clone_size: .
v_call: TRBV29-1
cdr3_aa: CSALAGGGEAFF
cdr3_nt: TGCAGCGCCCTTGCGGGGGGCGGTGAAGCTTTCTTT

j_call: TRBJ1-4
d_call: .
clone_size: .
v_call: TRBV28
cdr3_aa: CASSFLRWSEPGVDEKLFF
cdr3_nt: TGTGCCAGCAGTTTTCTTCGTTGGTCCGAACCGGGGGTCGATGAAAAACTGTTTTTT

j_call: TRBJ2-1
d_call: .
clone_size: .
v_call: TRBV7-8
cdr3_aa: CASSAMTRDEQFF
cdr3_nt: TGTGCCAGCAGCGCGATGACTAGGGATGAGCAGTTCTTC

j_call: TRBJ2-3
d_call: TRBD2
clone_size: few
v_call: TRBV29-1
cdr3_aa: CSAGLAGGTDTQYF
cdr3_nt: TGCAGCGCGGGACTAGCGGGTGGCACAGATACGCAGTATTTT

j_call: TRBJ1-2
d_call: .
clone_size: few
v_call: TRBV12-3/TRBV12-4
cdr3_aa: CASSLAENYGYTF
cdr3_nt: TGTGCCAGCAGTTTAGCGGAGAACTATGGCTACACCTTC

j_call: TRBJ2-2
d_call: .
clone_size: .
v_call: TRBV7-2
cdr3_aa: CASSLGPPGELFF
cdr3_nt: TGTGCCAGCAGCTTAGGACCCCCCGGGGAGCTGTTTTTT

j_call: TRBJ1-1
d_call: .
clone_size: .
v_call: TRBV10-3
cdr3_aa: CAISESAFSEAFF
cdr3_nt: TGTGCCATCAGTGAGTCGGCCTTCTCCGAAGCTTTCTTT

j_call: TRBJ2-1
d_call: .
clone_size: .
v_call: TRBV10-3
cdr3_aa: CAISENSGGVGNEQFF
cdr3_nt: TGTGCCATCAGTGAAAATAGCGGAGGGGTGGGCAATGAGCAGTTCTTC

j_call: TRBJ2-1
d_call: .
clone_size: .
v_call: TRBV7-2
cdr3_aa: CASSLGAGGGEQFF
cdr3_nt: TGTGCCAGCAGCTTAGGAGCGGGTGGAGGTGAGCAGTTCTTC

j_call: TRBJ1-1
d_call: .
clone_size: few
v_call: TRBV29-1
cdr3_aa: CSVEGYTEAFF
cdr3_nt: TGCAGCGTTGAAGGGTACACTGAAGCTTTCTTT

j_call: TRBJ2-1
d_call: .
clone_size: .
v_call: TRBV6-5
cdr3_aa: CASSTPPNEQFF
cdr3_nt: TGTGCCAGCAGTACCCCCCCCAATGAGCAGTTCTTC

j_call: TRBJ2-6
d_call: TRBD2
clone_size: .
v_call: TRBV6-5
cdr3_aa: CASSYTSTSGHTGANVLTF
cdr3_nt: TGTGCCAGCAGTTATACGTCGACTAGCGGTCATACTGGGGCCAACGTCCTGACTTTC

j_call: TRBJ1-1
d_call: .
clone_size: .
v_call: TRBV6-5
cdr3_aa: CASHTVGTEAFF
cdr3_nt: TGTGCCAGCCATACGGTGGGCACTGAAGCTTTCTTT

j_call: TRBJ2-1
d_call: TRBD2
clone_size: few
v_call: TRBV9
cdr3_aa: CASSTRTSGKRNNEQFF
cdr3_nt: TGTGCCAGCAGCACCAGGACTAGCGGGAAACGAAACAATGAGCAGTTCTTC

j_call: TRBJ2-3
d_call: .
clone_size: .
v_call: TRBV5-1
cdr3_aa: CASSWAASTDTQYF
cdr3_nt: TGCGCCAGCAGCTGGGCGGCTAGCACAGATACGCAGTATTTT

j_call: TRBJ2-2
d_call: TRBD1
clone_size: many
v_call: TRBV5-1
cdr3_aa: CATRTGNTGELFF
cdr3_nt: TGCGCCACCAGGACAGGGAACACCGGGGAGCTGTTTTTT

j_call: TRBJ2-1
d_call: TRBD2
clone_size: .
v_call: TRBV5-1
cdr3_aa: CASSYIAGGLSNEQFF
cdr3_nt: TGCGCCAGCAGCTACATAGCGGGAGGGCTAAGCAATGAGCAGTTCTTC

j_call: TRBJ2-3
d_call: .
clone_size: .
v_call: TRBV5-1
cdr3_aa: CASRPKGKRGDTQYF
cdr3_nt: TGCGCCAGCAGGCCGAAAGGAAAAAGGGGAGATACGCAGTATTTT

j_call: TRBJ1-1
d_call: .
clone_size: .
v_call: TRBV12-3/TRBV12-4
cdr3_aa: CASSPITANTEAFF
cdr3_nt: TGTGCCAGCAGTCCCATCACGGCGAACACTGAAGCTTTCTTT